Described below is a single TCR beta chain sequence and its context. Clones were sequenced by immunoSEQ multiplex PCR, and TCRdb holds only the in-frame ones, with some missing. The sample carries fewer than 35,000 clones, roughly 77% recorded once. This record belongs to a study of early stage breast cancer tumors. Across the whole study: About 80% of the 16 invasive tumors were ER+, PR+ and HER2-. Each sample averaged around 9.4-fold read coverage.

This TCR was recovered from a person aged 30 to 39 with breast cancer. The sequencing sample was made of breast tumor tissue.

In nucleotides, the CDR3 is TGTGCCAGCATGACCAGAAGGACTGCATCCTACGAGCAGTACTTC. Its translation is CASMTRRTASYEQYF. The chain is built from TRBV6-6 and TRBJ2-7, with D tentatively TRBD2 (5 bases). V lost 7 bases, J lost 1 base, and 17 bases lay in between. Germline V lookup: CDR1 MNHNY, CDR2 SVGAGI (reference sequence). The CDR3 sequence is 15 residues long.